A selection of T cell receptor beta chains follows, all from one sample in a study of radiotherapy plus CTLA-4 blockade in lung cancer. This table comes from immunoSEQ multiplex PCR, and its TCRdb copy is limited to in-frame clones, with some not included. The data hold about 3,100 clones, with approximately 84% observed a single time. The source material was tumor tissue, sampled from a patient treated with radiotherapy plus ipilimumab. The receptors stem from a human donor with non-small cell lung cancer that progressed on radiotherapy plus ipilimumab. Each CDR3 is given without its conserved first and last residue. The order of the fields is V gene, D gene, J gene, CDR3 protein. A D gene is named only where the DNA matches it firmly.

>TRBV4-3|TRBD1|TRBJ1-5
ASSQSPLTGGSNQPQH
>TRBV27|TRBD1|TRBJ2-2
ASSFATGGTGELF
>TRBV2|.|TRBJ2-7
ASTMTVYEQY
>TRBV9|.|TRBJ2-1
ASSVSGNNYNEQF
>TRBV9|TRBD2|TRBJ2-1
ASSVGLAGGSYNEQF
>TRBV5-4|TRBD2|TRBJ2-3
ASSLKTSGGAGSPDTQY
>TRBV5-6|TRBD2|TRBJ2-2
ASSGGVSRNTGELF
>TRBV2|.|TRBJ1-1
ASRAPVEAF
>TRBV6-1|.|TRBJ2-7
ASRITAGHEQY
>TRBV6-1|TRBD1|TRBJ1-1
ASRRQGNTEAF
>TRBV6-6|TRBD1|TRBJ1-4
ASSPGGRNEKLF
>TRBV18|.|TRBJ2-1
ASSPAGGAPGDEQF
>TRBV12-5|TRBD1|TRBJ2-1
ASGLESGGFDEQF
>TRBV5-1|.|TRBJ1-1
ASSWGGGTEAF
>TRBV28|TRBD1|TRBJ2-7
ASSWDRVYEQY
>TRBV5-1|.|TRBJ1-1
ASSLGGWSANTEAF
>TRBV15|TRBD1|TRBJ2-7
ATSRTGGTYEQY
>TRBV18|TRBD1|TRBJ1-1
ASSPRQGGTNTEAF
>TRBV19|.|TRBJ1-2
ASSIAGRSGYT
>TRBV19|TRBD1|TRBJ1-2
ASSIGQGAPNYGYT
>TRBV5-8|.|TRBJ2-7
ASSPEVWDDYEQY
>TRBV7-3|.|TRBJ1-1
ASSFLGLNTEAF
>TRBV4-2|TRBD1|TRBJ2-7
ASGTGASNEQY